This TCR beta chain was recorded in a study of CD8 T cells in ankylosing spondylitis. From the 5' RACE reads, TCRdb called clonotypes with MiXCR, one entry per CDR3 protein. Altogether nearly 350,000 distinct CDR3 sequences are present, roughly 15% being singletons, with the ten largest covering 0.85% to 1.4%. The length of the CDR3 is 17 residues. CDR1 is DFQATT and CDR2 is SNEGSKA in the germline V gene (reference sequence). Turning to this clonotype: One end of the junction does not line up with germline, which may come from a read error.

This sequence was found in a male donor with ankylosing spondylitis or in good health (not recorded which). The V gene is TRBV20-1, the J gene TRBJ2-1; 12 bases are a match to TRBD2. Sequencing used blood, either unsorted or a sorted T cell fraction (not recorded which). The CDR3 loop reads CCAKRASGGGSYNEQFF. The CDR3 DNA reads as TGCTGTGCTAAAAGGGCTAGCGGGGGGGGCTCCTACAATGAGCAGTTCTTC.